This T cell receptor beta chain was recorded in a study of blood T cells in healthy people across ages. Researchers isolated at least 6.5 million PBMCs per sample. The germline CDR1 and CDR2 sequences are MNHEY and SVGAGI. The CDR3 spans 14 residues. V dropped 2 bases and J dropped 4; count of bases not matched to a gene: 4. With regard to this clonotype: What it recognizes is unknown.

Overall study results and limits: The study found TCR beta diversity correlated strongly with naive T cell percentage. Possibly confounding the expanded clonotype changes was the fact that donor CMV status was unknown.

Through a sample-barcoded 5' primer and a J-beta primer mix, a second PCR was run for roughly 7 to 12 cycles. TCRdb used MiXCR to reprocess the 5' RACE reads, holding one entry per CDR3 protein. Among 700,000 to 850,000 distinct CDR3 sequences listed, around 36% were seen once. This receptor was identified in a man younger than 35 in good health. Sample: blood. This rearrangement joins TRBV6-5 to TRBJ1-1, with TRBD1 matching over 7 bases. The CDR3 sequence is CASSYGRGSTEAFF. The DNA of the CDR3 is TGTGCCAGCAGTTACGGCAGGGGGTCCACTGAAGCTTTCTTT.